The 21 T cell receptor beta chains in this list originate from one sample, sequenced in a study of blood T cell repertoires in COVID-19. Using immunoSEQ multiplex PCR, the repertoire was profiled, and TCRdb retains in-frame clones only, with some absent. The sample lists 200,000 to 250,000 clones, approximately 90% occurring once. The sequencing sample was made of peripheral blood. The receptors come from a man between 60 and 70 years old with COVID-19, enrolled during active disease.

The chain employs TRBV6-1 and TRBJ2-7; 8 nucleotides match TRBD2. V trimming: 2 bases; J trimming: 0 bases; junction bases outside the gene matches: 6. The CDR3 totals 16 residues. Germline-derived CDR1 and CDR2 are MNHNS and SASEGT. CDR3 DNA: TGTGCCAGCAGTGAATGGGCGGGAGGACGCTCCTACGAGCAGTACTTC. This sequence encodes CASSEWAGGRSYEQYF.

The chain recombines TRBV12-3 or TRBV12-4 with TRBJ1-2, with D unclear. Deletions cut 4 bases from V and 4 bases from J, with 7 bases between. The CDR3 runs to 12 residues. CDR3 in DNA: TGTGCCAGCAGTTCCTTAGCCTATGGCTACACCTTC. Encoded protein: CASSSLAYGYTF.

The chain recombines TRBV19 with TRBJ1-2; possibly TRBD1 for D (5 bases). The CDR3 is 15 residues long. CDR1 and CDR2 from the germline V gene are LNHDA and SQIVND (reference sequence). V was clipped by 5 bases and J by 0 bases, with 13 bases between them. CDR3 DNA: TGTGCCAGTAGTGGGGGGGACGGAACTAACTATGGCTACACCTTC. This gives the protein CASSGGDGTNYGYTF.

This sequence joins TRBV4-3 and TRBJ2-3, with D possibly being TRBD1 (6 bases). The CDR3 covers 16 residues. Trimming shortened V by 0 bases and J by 4 bases, and 14 bases separated the two germline ends. Germline CDR1 reads LGHNA; CDR2 reads YSLEER. The CDR3 loop is CASSQDTGIPADTQYF. CDR3 sequence (DNA): TGCGCCAGCAGCCAAGATACAGGGATACCGGCAGATACGCAGTATTTT.

The rearrangement links TRBV5-4 to TRBJ2-7, with 10 bases fitting TRBD1. Losses at the gene ends were 1 base for V and 3 bases for J; bases not matched to a gene: 4. The germline gives CDR1 SGHNT, CDR2 YYREEE (reference sequence). This CDR3 comprises 15 residues. As DNA, the CDR3 is TGTGCCAGCAGCTTGCCAGGGGACAGGGGCTACGAGCAGTACTTC. Translating it yields CASSLPGDRGYEQYF.

This chain joins TRBV6-5 and TRBJ1-2; TRBD1 matches 9 bases. Per the germline V gene, CDR1 is MNHEY and CDR2 is SVGAGI. This CDR3 has 14 amino acids. The V and J ends lost 2 bases and 10 bases, in that order; junction bases with no gene match: 8. The chain's CDR3 is CASSYTGQGGIYTF. The CDR3 bases are TGTGCCAGCAGTTACACGGGACAGGGCGGAATCTACACCTTC.

The rearrangement links TRBV11-2 to TRBJ1-6, with TRBD1 matching over 8 bases. CDR3 size: 16 residues. Germline values: CDR1 SGHAT, CDR2 FQNNGV. V gave up 4 bases and J gave up 6 bases; unmatched junction bases: 8. The CDR3 region has the DNA TGTGCCAGCAGCTCACACGGACAGGGAATTAATTCACCCCTCCACTTT. This codes for CASSSHGQGINSPLHF.

J is TRBJ1-2 and V is TRBV4-1; the D gene is possibly TRBD1 (6 bases). Germline assignment: CDR1 MGHRA and CDR2 YSYEKL. The CDR3 spans 15 residues. The V gene lost 4 bases and the J gene lost 1 base, with 13 bases spanning the gap. The CDR3 loop is CASSPGHLINYGYTF. The CDR3 bases are TGCGCCAGCAGCCCGGGACACCTAATTAACTATGGCTACACCTTC.

This clone has at least ten counts. The chain is built from TRBV23-1 and TRBJ2-1; 10 bases agree with TRBD2. TRBV23-1 falls under the ORF class, with uncertain function. V dropped 0 bases and J dropped 14; count of bases not matched to a gene: 13. CDR3 length: 16 amino acids. CDR3 protein: CASSQSERGGNGKEFF. Here the CDR3 DNA reads TGCGCCAGCAGTCAATCGGAGCGGGGGGGCAATGGAAAGGAGTTCTTC.

This clone was observed a few times. The chain recombines TRBV2 with TRBJ1-5; no clear D. The germline CDR1 and CDR2 sequences are SNHLY and FYNNEI. The V gene lost 5 bases and the J gene lost 4 bases, with 12 bases spanning the gap. This CDR3 is 14 amino acids long. The chain's CDR3 is CASSPRRGNQPQHF. Here the CDR3 DNA reads TGTGCCAGCAGTCCCCGACGGGGAAATCAGCCCCAGCATTTT.

This chain joins TRBV5-5 and TRBJ1-2; D perhaps matches TRBD1 (5 bases). CDR1 is SGHKS, CDR2 YYEKEE, per germline (reference sequence). The V and J ends lost 0 bases and 2 bases respectively, with 11 bases between them. CDR3 size: 15 residues. This CDR3 is CASSLETVKNYGYTF. Here the CDR3 DNA reads TGTGCCAGCAGCTTGGAGACAGTGAAAAACTATGGCTACACCTTC.

In its sample, this clone was seen once. V gene TRBV6-1 combines with J gene TRBJ2-7, with D perhaps TRBD2 (5 bases). Germline lookup yields CDR1 MNHNS and CDR2 SASEGT. Trimming removed 0 bases from V and 2 bases from J, with 11 bases in between. CDR3 length equals 15 residues. The CDR3 region is CASSEARRDPYEQYF. CDR3 nucleotides: TGTGCCAGCAGTGAAGCGCGACGGGATCCCTACGAGCAGTACTTC.

The gene calls are TRBV28 and TRBJ2-7, with D perhaps TRBD1 (6 bases). The CDR3 is made up of 13 amino acids. V lost 2 bases and J lost 5, with 10 bases in between. Germline-derived CDR1 and CDR2 are MDHEN and SYDVKM. CDR3: CASSLGDIHEQYF. CDR3 in DNA: TGTGCCAGCAGTTTAGGGGACATCCACGAGCAGTACTTC.

V and J are TRBV7-8 and TRBJ2-1; 13 bases are shared with TRBD2. CDR1 and CDR2 (germline): SGHVS, FQNEAQ. With 4 bases clipped from V and 7 bases from J, the junction kept 7 bases outside the gene matches. This CDR3 region has 16 residues. The CDR3 DNA reads TGTGCCAGCAGCTCCCGTGGGACTAGCGGGAAAAATGAGCAGTTCTTC. Protein sequence: CASSSRGTSGKNEQFF.

V is TRBV2 and J is TRBJ1-2; perhaps TRBD1 as D (6 bases). The CDR3 is 14 residues long. Germline V CDR1 and CDR2: SNHLY, FYNNEI. Trimming took 3 bases from V and 4 from J, leaving 12 bases between them. The CDR3 here is CASSEQGHRYGYTF. The CDR3 DNA reads TGTGCCAGCAGTGAGCAGGGGCATCGCTATGGCTACACCTTC.

The chain combines TRBV4-1 with TRBJ2-7; 9 bases map to TRBD2. CDR1 is MGHRA, CDR2 YSYEKL, per germline. This CDR3 region has 18 residues. V shed 0 bases and J 4 bases; nucleotides not matched to a gene: 13. CDR3 sequence reads: CASSQDWVSGLAGYEQYF. DNA of the CDR3: TGCGCCAGCAGCCAAGATTGGGTTTCGGGTCTAGCGGGATACGAGCAGTACTTC.

The rearrangement links TRBV28 to TRBJ1-2; 10 bases line up with TRBD1. V was clipped by 6 bases and J by 4 bases; unmatched bases: 5. Germline V CDR1 and CDR2: MDHEN, SYDVKM. The CDR3 spans 14 residues. CDR3 amino acids: CASRRQGAGYGYTF. CDR3 nucleotide sequence: TGTGCCAGCAGAAGACAGGGGGCGGGCTATGGCTACACCTTC.

This clone came up a few times. The gene calls are TRBV7-2 and TRBJ2-5; TRBD1 aligns across 7 bases. The CDR3 is made up of 14 amino acids. V lost 5 bases and J lost 2; bases outside the gene matches: 5. CDR1 is SGHTA and CDR2 is FQGNSA in the germline V gene. The CDR3 loop reads CASSTGTAQETQYF. CDR3 in DNA: TGTGCCAGCAGCACCGGGACAGCACAAGAGACCCAGTACTTC.

The chain recombines TRBV6-5 with TRBJ1-2, with 9 positions matching TRBD1. CDR1 is MNHEY, CDR2 SVGAGI, per germline. The CDR3 consists of 14 residues. V gave up 6 bases and J gave up 0 bases; unmatched junction bases: 2. CDR3 residues: CASRTGGSNYGYTF. DNA for the CDR3: TGTGCCAGCAGGACAGGGGGTTCTAACTATGGCTACACCTTC.

V usage is TRBV21-1 and J usage is TRBJ2-1; the table's D call, TRBD1, has no DNA check behind it. TRBV21-1 counts as a pseudogene. This CDR3 is built from 14 residues. The CDR3 spells CASSRGQTYNEQFF. The CDR3 DNA sequence: TGTGCCAGCAGCAGGGGACAGACCTACAATGAGCAGTTCTTC.

The chain employs TRBV18 and TRBJ2-1, with 7 bases identical to TRBD1. The CDR3 spans 15 residues. CDR1 KGHSH and CDR2 LQKENI come from the germline V gene. The junction had 5 bases not matched to a gene; V was cut back by 1 base and J by 5 bases. The CDR3 region has the DNA TGTGCCAGCTCACCACGACGGACAGGCGACAATGAGCAGTTCTTC. Its protein is CASSPRRTGDNEQFF.